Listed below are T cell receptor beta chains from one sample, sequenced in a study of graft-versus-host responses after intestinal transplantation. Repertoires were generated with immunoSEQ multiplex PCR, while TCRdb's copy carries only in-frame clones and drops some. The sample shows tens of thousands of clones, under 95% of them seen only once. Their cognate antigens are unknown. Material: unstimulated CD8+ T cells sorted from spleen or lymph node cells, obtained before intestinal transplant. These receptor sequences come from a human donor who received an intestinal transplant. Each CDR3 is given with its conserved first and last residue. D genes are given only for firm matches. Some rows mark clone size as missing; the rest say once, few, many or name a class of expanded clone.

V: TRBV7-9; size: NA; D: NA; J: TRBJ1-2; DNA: TGTGCCAGCAGCTTAGCCCCTTATGGCTACACCTTC; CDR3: CASSLAPYGYTF
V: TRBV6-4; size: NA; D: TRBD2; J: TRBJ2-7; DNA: TGTGCCAGCAGTGACCCCTGGACTAGCTGCTACGAGCAGTACTTC; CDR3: CASSDPWTSCYEQYF
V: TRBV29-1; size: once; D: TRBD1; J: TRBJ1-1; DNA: TGCAGCGTCCCCCCGGCAGGGGGTGAAGCTTTCTTT; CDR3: CSVPPAGGEAFF
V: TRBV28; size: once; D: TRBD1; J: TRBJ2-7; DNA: TGTGCCAGCAGCTCAAGGGACAGGGACGAGCAGTACTTC; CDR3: CASSSRDRDEQYF
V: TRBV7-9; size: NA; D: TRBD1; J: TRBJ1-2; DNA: TGTGCCAGCTTCGGGACAGGTCAAAACTATGGCTACACCTTC; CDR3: CASFGTGQNYGYTF
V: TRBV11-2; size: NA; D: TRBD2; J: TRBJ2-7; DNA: TGTGCCAGCAGCCCCTACGGCGGGGGGGCGGGTGAGCAGTACTTC; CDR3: CASSPYGGGAGEQYF
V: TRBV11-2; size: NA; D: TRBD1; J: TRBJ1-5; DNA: TGTGCCAGCAGCTTAGCCGGAGACAGGGGGGGCAATCAGCCCCAGCATTTT; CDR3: CASSLAGDRGGNQPQHF
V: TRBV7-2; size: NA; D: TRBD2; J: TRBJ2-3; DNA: TGTGCCAGCAGCTTAACACTAGCGGGGGGGGATACGCAGTATTTT; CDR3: CASSLTLAGGDTQYF
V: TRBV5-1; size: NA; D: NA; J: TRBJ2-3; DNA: TGCGCCAGCAGCTTCCGGGGGGCTAGCACAGATACGCAGTATTTT; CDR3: CASSFRGASTDTQYF
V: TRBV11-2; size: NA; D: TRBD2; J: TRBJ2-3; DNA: TGTGCCAGCAGCTTAAATACCGGCGGGGGGGGCACAGATACGCAGTATTTT; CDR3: CASSLNTGGGGTDTQYF
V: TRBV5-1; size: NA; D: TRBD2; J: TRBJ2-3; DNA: TGCGCCAGCAGCAGACTAGCTAAAGCAGATACGCAGTATTTT; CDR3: CASSRLAKADTQYF
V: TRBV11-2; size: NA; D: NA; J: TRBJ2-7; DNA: TGTGCCAGCAGCTTAGATGGGGACACCTCTTACCACTACGAGCAGTACTTC; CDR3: CASSLDGDTSYHYEQYF
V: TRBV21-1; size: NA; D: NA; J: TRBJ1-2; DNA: TGTGCCAGCCCCCCCCGAGAAGGGGGCTATGGCTACACCTTC; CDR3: CASPPREGGYGYTF
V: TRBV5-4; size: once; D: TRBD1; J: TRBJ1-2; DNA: TGTGCCAGCAGCGTCCCGGGACAGGGGATCAACTATGGCTACACCTTC; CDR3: CASSVPGQGINYGYTF
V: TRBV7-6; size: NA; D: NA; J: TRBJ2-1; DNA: TGTGCCAGCAGCTTAGCTCAGGGGTGGAATGAGCAGTTCTTC; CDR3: CASSLAQGWNEQFF
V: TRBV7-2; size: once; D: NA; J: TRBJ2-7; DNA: TGTGCCAGCAGCGGCCAGATTGCCTACGAGCAGTACTTC; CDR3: CASSGQIAYEQYF
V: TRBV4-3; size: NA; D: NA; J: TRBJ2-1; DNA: TGCGCCAGCAGCCAAGATCTCACAGGGTACAATGAGCAGTTCTTC; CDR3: CASSQDLTGYNEQFF
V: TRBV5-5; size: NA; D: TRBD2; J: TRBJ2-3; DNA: TGTGCCAGCAGCCTCCCGGGCCTAGCGGGGGGTGGAAGCACAGATACGCAGTATTTT; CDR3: CASSLPGLAGGGSTDTQYF
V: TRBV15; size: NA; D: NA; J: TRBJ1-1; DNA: TGTGCCACCAGCCCCCGGGGGTCGGGTTGGACTGAAGCTTTCTTT; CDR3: CATSPRGSGWTEAFF
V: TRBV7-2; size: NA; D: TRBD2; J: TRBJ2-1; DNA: TGTGCCAGCAGCACGGGGACTAGCGGGGGGGCTTGGTACAATGAGCAGTTCTTC; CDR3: CASSTGTSGGAWYNEQFF
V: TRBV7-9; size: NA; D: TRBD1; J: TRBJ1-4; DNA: TGTGCCAGCAGTCCCCAGGACAGGGTTAAGTCCCAACTGTTTTTT; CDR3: CASSPQDRVKSQLFF
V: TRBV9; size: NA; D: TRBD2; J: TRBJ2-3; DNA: TGTGCCAGCAGCGTGAGCCACCTAGCGGGGGGCCTACAGAATACGCAGTATTTT; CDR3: CASSVSHLAGGLQNTQYF
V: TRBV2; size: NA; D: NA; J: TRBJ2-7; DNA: TGTGCCAGCAGTGGACTACCCGCTCCCGAGCAGTACTTC; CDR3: CASSGLPAPEQYF
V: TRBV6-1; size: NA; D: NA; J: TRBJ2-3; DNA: TGTGCCAGCAGTTCTATAAAGACACTGGCAGATACGCAGTATTTT; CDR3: CASSSIKTLADTQYF
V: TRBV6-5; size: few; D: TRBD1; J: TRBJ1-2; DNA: TGTGCCAGCAGTTACAACAGGGGCGACTATGGCTACACCTTC; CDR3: CASSYNRGDYGYTF
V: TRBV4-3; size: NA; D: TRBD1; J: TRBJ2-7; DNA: TGCGCCAGCAGCCAAGATGGGGACAGCTCCTACGAGCAGTACTTC; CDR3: CASSQDGDSSYEQYF
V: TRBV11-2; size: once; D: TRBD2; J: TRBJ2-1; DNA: TGTGCCAGCAGCTCTGCTAGCGGGGGGGCTGAAGAGCAGTTCTTC; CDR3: CASSSASGGAEEQFF
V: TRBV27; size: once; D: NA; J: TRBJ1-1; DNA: TGTGCCAGCAGTCCAGGGTCCTGGGGCACTGAAGCTTTCTTT; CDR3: CASSPGSWGTEAFF
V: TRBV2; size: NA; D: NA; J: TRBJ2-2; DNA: TGTGCCAGCAGCCCCCTAGTATCGGGCACCGGGGAGCTGTTTTTT; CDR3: CASSPLVSGTGELFF
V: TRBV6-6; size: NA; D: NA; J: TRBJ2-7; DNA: TGTGCCAGCAGTTACTTTTCGGGGGGCGGAGAGCAGTACTTC; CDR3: CASSYFSGGGEQYF
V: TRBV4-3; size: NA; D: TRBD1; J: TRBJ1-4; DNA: TGCGCCAGCAGCCACGGACAGGGGAATGAAAAACTGTTTTTT; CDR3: CASSHGQGNEKLFF
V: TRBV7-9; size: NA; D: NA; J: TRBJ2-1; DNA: TGTGCCAGCAGCCCCATTCCCGGGACTTCTAGCCCCTACAATGAGCAGTTCTTC; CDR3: CASSPIPGTSSPYNEQFF
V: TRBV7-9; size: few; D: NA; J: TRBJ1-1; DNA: TGTGCCAGCAGCTTCGGTCTGAACACTGAAGCTTTCTTT; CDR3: CASSFGLNTEAFF
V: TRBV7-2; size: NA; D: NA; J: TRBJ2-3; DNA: TGTGCCAGCAGCTTAGGACTAGTTCCAGATACGCAGTATTTT; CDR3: CASSLGLVPDTQYF
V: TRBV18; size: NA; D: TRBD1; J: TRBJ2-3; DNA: TGTGCCAGCTCACCAGCGGACCGGGACAGGGTAAGAGATACGCAGTATTTT; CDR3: CASSPADRDRVRDTQYF
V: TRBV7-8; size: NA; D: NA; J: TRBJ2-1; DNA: TGTGCCAGCACCAAAAGCGTGGGGCTGAGCTCCTACAATGAGCAGTTCTTC; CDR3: CASTKSVGLSSYNEQFF
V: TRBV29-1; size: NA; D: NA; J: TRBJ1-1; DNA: TGCAGCGTTGCTGGGTCGAGGGCGCCAAACACTGAAGCTTTCTTT; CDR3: CSVAGSRAPNTEAFF
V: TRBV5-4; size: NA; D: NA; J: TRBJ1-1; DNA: TGTGCCAGCAGCTTGGCGCCAGGGGCATCGAACACTGAAGCTTTCTTT; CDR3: CASSLAPGASNTEAFF
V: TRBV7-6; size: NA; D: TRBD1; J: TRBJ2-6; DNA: TGTGCCAGCAGCCGCACCGGGACAGGATTAGGTGGGGCCAACGTCCTGACTTTC; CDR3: CASSRTGTGLGGANVLTF
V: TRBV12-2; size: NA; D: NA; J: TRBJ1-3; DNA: TGTGCAAGTCGCTTAGCGACCGGACGGACTACGAATTCTGGAAACACCATATATTTT; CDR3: CASRLATGRTTNSGNTIYF
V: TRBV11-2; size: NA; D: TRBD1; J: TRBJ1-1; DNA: TGTGCCAGCAGCCGGGTGGCGACAGGGAGGAACACTGAAGCTTTCTTT; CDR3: CASSRVATGRNTEAFF
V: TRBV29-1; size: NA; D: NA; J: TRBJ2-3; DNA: TGCAGCGTTGAGTCAACAGCCACAGATACGCAGTATTTT; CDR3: CSVESTATDTQYF
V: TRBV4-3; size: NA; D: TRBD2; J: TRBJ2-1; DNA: TGCGCCAGCAGCTCCCGGGAGGGGAACTACAATGAGCAGTTCTTC; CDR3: CASSSREGNYNEQFF
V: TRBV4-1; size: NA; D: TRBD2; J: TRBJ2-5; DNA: TGCGCCAGCAGCCAAAGGGAGGGCCCCCAAGAGACCCAGTACTTC; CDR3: CASSQREGPQETQYF
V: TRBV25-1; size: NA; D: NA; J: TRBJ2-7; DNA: TGTGCCAGCAGTACCCTTGGCGGGGAGTTGTCTGTCTACGAGCAGTACTTC; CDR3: CASSTLGGELSVYEQYF
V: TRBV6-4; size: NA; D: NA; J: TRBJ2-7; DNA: TGTGCCACCCGACAGCTCTCCTACGAGCAGTACTTC; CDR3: CATRQLSYEQYF
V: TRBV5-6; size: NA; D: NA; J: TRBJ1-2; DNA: TGTGCCAGCAGCACGAACGATTACAGGGATGATGGCTACACCTTC; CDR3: CASSTNDYRDDGYTF
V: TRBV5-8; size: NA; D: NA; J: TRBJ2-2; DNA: TGTGCCAGCAGCCAGAACCTCGGGACACAGAACACCGGGGAGCTGTTTTTT; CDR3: CASSQNLGTQNTGELFF
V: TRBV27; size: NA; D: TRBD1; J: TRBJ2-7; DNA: TGTGCCAGCAGTTTCGGGACAGGCTACGAGCAGTACTTC; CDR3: CASSFGTGYEQYF
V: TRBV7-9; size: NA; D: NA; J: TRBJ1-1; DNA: TGTGCCAGCAGCGGGGGGGCAGGGCGTCTTAGTGAAGCTTTCTTT; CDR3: CASSGGAGRLSEAFF
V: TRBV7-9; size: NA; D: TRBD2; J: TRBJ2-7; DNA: TGTGCCAGCAGCTCCCGGACTAGCGAGGCCGAGCAGTACTTC; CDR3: CASSSRTSEAEQYF
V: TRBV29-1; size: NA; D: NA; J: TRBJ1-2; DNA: TGCAGCGTTCTGCCGGAGAACTATGGCTACACCTTC; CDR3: CSVLPENYGYTF
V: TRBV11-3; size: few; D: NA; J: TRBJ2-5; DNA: TGTGCCAGCGCGGGGGAGACCCAGTACTTC; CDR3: CASAGETQYF
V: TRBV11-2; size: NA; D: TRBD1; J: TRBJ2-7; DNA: TGTGCCAGCAGCCTGGGGGGGGTGGGACAGGGAACCTACGAGCAGTACTTC; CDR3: CASSLGGVGQGTYEQYF
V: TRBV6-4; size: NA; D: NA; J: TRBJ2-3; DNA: TGTGCCAGCAGTTGGACTATTACAGATACGCAGTATTTT; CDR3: CASSWTITDTQYF
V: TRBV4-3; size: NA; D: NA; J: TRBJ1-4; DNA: TGCGCCAGCAGCCAAGACACAGGTTTTAAAAAACTGTTTTTT; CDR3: CASSQDTGFKKLFF
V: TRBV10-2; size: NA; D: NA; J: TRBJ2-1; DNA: TGCGCCAGCAGTGAGGCGACTATCAATGAGCAGTTCTTC; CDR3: CASSEATINEQFF
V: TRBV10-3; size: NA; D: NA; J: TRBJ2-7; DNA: TGTGCCATCATGGAGGGCTACGAGCAGTACTTC; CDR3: CAIMEGYEQYF
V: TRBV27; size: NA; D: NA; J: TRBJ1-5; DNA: TGTGCCAGCAGTGAAGCGAGCCCGAATCAGCCCCAGCATTTT; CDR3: CASSEASPNQPQHF
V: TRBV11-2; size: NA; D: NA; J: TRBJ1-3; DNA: TGTGCCAGCAGCTTAGAGGTCCGTGCGGGCTCTGGAAACACCATATATTTT; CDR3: CASSLEVRAGSGNTIYF